This is a list of T cell receptor beta chains from one sample in a study of blood T cell repertoires in COVID-19. The method was immunoSEQ multiplex PCR; TCRdb's version includes in-frame clones alone and lacks a portion of them. This table holds about 190,000 clones, roughly nine tenths found once. Sequencing was performed on PBMCs or T cells enriched from blood (not recorded which). The receptors were gathered from a woman aged 40 to 50 in a cohort exposed to, infected with or recovered from COVID-19 (not recorded which). Each CDR3 is given with its conserved first and last residue. The D gene is left open where the match is weak. Size values are once, few and many counts, or a class for expanded clones, and some rows have none.

TRBV19,.,TRBJ1-1,.,CASRRPGVALNTEAFF,TGTGCCAGTCGTCGGCCCGGGGTTGCCCTGAACACTGAAGCTTTCTTT
TRBV27,TRBD2,TRBJ2-5,.,CASRPTSGGQVGTQYF,TGTGCCAGCAGGCCCACTAGCGGGGGGCAGGTTGGGACCCAGTACTTC
TRBV10-2,.,TRBJ1-1,.,CASTREGSMNTEAFF,TGCGCCAGCACCCGCGAGGGCTCCATGAACACTGAAGCTTTCTTT
TRBV5-1,TRBD1,TRBJ2-7,.,CASSLTGSYEQYF,TGCGCCAGCAGCCTGACAGGGTCCTACGAGCAGTACTTC
TRBV2,TRBD2,TRBJ2-5,.,CASSEGPYAGTSGEETQYF,TGTGCCAGCAGTGAAGGCCCGTACGCAGGAACTAGCGGAGAAGAGACCCAGTACTTC
TRBV5-1,TRBD2,TRBJ2-3,.,CASSLEALAGYSTDTQYF,TGCGCCAGCAGCTTGGAGGCTTTAGCGGGGTATAGCACAGATACGCAGTATTTT
TRBV5-4,TRBD2,TRBJ2-1,.,CASSLTSGGYNEQFF,TGTGCCAGCAGCCTGACTAGCGGAGGCTACAATGAGCAGTTCTTC
TRBV12-5,.,TRBJ1-1,.,CASGLGSTEAFF,TGTGCTAGTGGTTTGGGTAGCACTGAAGCTTTCTTT
TRBV11-2,TRBD1,TRBJ1-2,.,CASSFQTGYGYTF,TGTGCCAGCAGCTTTCAGACAGGGTATGGCTACACCTTC
TRBV7-9,TRBD2,TRBJ2-5,.,CASSVPPRGGRETQYF,TGTGCCAGCAGCGTGCCCCCCCGGGGAGGGCGAGAGACCCAGTACTTC
TRBV9,TRBD1,TRBJ1-5,.,CASSVTGADQPQHF,TGTGCCAGCAGCGTAACAGGGGCCGATCAGCCCCAGCATTTT
TRBV18,.,TRBJ2-1,.,CASSPFRGSYNEQFF,TGTGCCAGCTCACCATTCCGGGGATCATACAATGAGCAGTTCTTC
TRBV2,TRBD2,TRBJ2-1,.,CASSGPGGNEQFF,TGTGCCAGCAGTGGACCGGGGGGCAATGAGCAGTTCTTC
TRBV27,.,TRBJ2-1,.,CASSLLESHNEQFF,TGTGCCAGCAGTTTACTGGAGAGCCACAATGAGCAGTTCTTC
TRBV5-1,TRBD1,TRBJ1-4,few,CASSQGVRTNEKLFF,TGCGCCAGCAGCCAGGGGGTTAGAACTAATGAAAAACTGTTTTTT
TRBV28,.,TRBJ1-5,.,CASSLWAGHSNQPQHF,TGTGCCAGCAGTTTATGGGCAGGACATAGCAATCAGCCCCAGCATTTT
TRBV5-4,TRBD1,TRBJ1-2,.,CASSPGQIYGYTF,TGTGCCAGCAGTCCGGGACAGATCTATGGCTACACCTTC
TRBV7-2,.,TRBJ2-2,.,CASSLALNTGELFF,TGTGCCAGCAGCTTAGCCCTTAACACCGGGGAGCTGTTTTTT
TRBV5-1,.,TRBJ1-3,.,CASSIGGPPSGNTIYF,TGCGCCAGCAGTATTGGGGGCCCTCCCTCTGGAAACACCATATATTTT
TRBV7-2,.,TRBJ2-1,.,CASSLVPSRFSEQFF,TGTGCCAGCAGCTTAGTACCCAGCAGGTTCTCGGAGCAGTTCTTC
TRBV10-1,TRBD2,TRBJ2-3,.,CASGGAGRSPDTQYF,TGCGCCAGCGGCGGAGCGGGGAGATCTCCAGATACGCAGTATTTT
TRBV27,.,TRBJ2-7,.,CASSLSRRAYEQYF,TGTGCCAGCAGTTTATCTAGGCGGGCCTACGAGCAGTACTTC
TRBV5-4,.,TRBJ1-4,.,CASSLRATNEKLFF,TGTGCCAGCAGCTTACGAGCAACTAATGAAAAACTGTTTTTT
TRBV4-3,.,TRBJ2-1,.,CASSQGGGAYNEQFF,TGCGCCAGCAGCCAAGGAGGAGGGGCCTACAATGAGCAGTTCTTC
TRBV3-1/TRBV3-2,TRBD1,TRBJ1-1,.,CASSLGQGGMNTEAFF,TGTGCCAGCAGCCTTGGACAGGGGGGAATGAACACTGAAGCTTTCTTT
TRBV5-6,TRBD1,TRBJ2-3,.,CASSAYVGDRGNADTQYF,TGTGCCAGCAGCGCGTACGTGGGAGACAGGGGCAATGCAGATACGCAGTATTTT
TRBV4-1,.,TRBJ1-2,.,CASSLRPEVIYGYTF,TGCGCCAGCAGCCTTCGGCCAGAGGTAATCTATGGCTACACCTTC
TRBV24-1,.,TRBJ2-6,few,CATSVGGTKPSGANVLTF,TGTGCCACCAGTGTAGGGGGAACTAAACCTTCTGGGGCCAACGTCCTGACTTTC
TRBV3-1/TRBV3-2,.,TRBJ1-5,.,CASSQGGHTGNQPQHF,TGTGCCAGCAGCCAAGGGGGACATACTGGCAATCAGCCCCAGCATTTT
TRBV9,.,TRBJ1-6,.,CASSVDDRLGSPLHF,TGTGCCAGCAGCGTAGACGACAGGCTTGGATCACCCCTCCACTTT
TRBV15,.,TRBJ2-7,.,CATSREGKDEQYF,TGTGCCACCAGCAGAGAGGGCAAGGACGAGCAGTACTTC
TRBV7-9,.,TRBJ1-1,.,CASSASGKDTEAFF,TGTGCCAGCAGCGCGTCGGGAAAGGACACTGAAGCTTTCTTT
TRBV21-1,.,TRBJ2-2,.,CASSETPGGTGELFF,TGTGCCAGCAGCGAAACCCCAGGGGGGACCGGGGAGCTGTTTTTT
TRBV11-3,TRBD1,TRBJ1-1,.,CATTTGTGGTEAFF,TGTGCCACCACGACCGGGACAGGGGGCACTGAAGCTTTCTTT
TRBV7-8,TRBD2,TRBJ2-1,few,CASSLLAGGPNEQFF,TGTGCCAGCAGCTTATTGGCGGGGGGGCCAAATGAGCAGTTCTTC
TRBV19,.,TRBJ1-5,.,CASSIVDSSNQPQHF,TGTGCCAGTAGTATAGTCGACAGTAGCAATCAGCCCCAGCATTTT
TRBV7-9,.,TRBJ2-7,.,CASSNGLPREQYF,TGTGCCAGCAGCAACGGACTTCCTAGGGAGCAGTACTTC